The entry below gives a single T cell receptor beta chain sequence along with its context. The CDR3 runs 14 residues. The germline V gene has CDR1 SGHRS and CDR2 YFSETQ. This record comes from a study of monozygotic twins with inflammatory bowel disease. TCRdb reanalyzed the 5' RACE reads, giving one entry per CDR3 protein sequence and no DNA. This repertoire includes approximately 330,000 distinct CDR3 sequences. The receptor comes from a human donor with ulcerative colitis or Crohn's disease, or a healthy co-twin of an affected twin (not recorded which). The genes are TRBV5-1 and TRBJ2-1; the D call from TCRdb, TRBD1, cannot be confirmed without DNA. The sample comprised blood. The CDR3 loop is CASSGQTGINEQFF.